The 24 T cell receptor beta chains below were found in one sample sequenced in a study of blood T cell repertoires in COVID-19. Generated by immunoSEQ multiplex PCR, the TCRdb table keeps only in-frame clones and is missing some. The sample includes 200,000 to 250,000 clones, 88% seen only once; the top ten take roughly 2.7%. Source material: PBMCs or T cells enriched from blood (not recorded which). The receptors come from a woman in her 30s who had recovered from COVID-19.

In its sample, this clone was seen a few times. V and J are TRBV6-5 and TRBJ1-1; D is possibly TRBD1 (6 bases). The CDR3 spans 14 residues. V was clipped by 5 bases and J by 5 bases, with 15 bases between them. The V gene's germline CDR1 is MNHEY and CDR2 SVGAGI. The CDR3 coding sequence is TGTGCCAGCAGTCCCTACAGGGTCGGGACTGAAGCTTTCTTT. Translating it yields CASSPYRVGTEAFF.

The genes are TRBV4-1 and TRBJ2-7, with 8 nucleotides matching TRBD1. From germline, CDR1 is MGHRA and CDR2 YSYEKL. This CDR3 spans 13 amino acids. V trimming: 5 bases; J trimming: 4 bases; junction bases outside the gene matches: 4. The CDR3 sequence: CASSSDRGYEQYF. In DNA, the CDR3 is TGCGCCAGCAGCTCCGACAGGGGTTACGAGCAGTACTTC.

V gene TRBV4-1 combines with J gene TRBJ1-2; 7 positions agree with TRBD1. From germline, CDR1 is MGHRA and CDR2 YSYEKL. CDR3 length: 15 amino acids. The V gene end was trimmed by 3 bases and the J gene end by 3 bases; junction bases not matched to a gene: 7. The CDR3, as DNA: TGCGCCAGCAGCCAGGTTTTCACAGGGGACTATGGCTACACCTTC. Translation gives CASSQVFTGDYGYTF.

This chain joins TRBV7-9 and TRBJ1-2; TRBD1 aligns across 7 bases. Germline CDR1 reads SEHNR; CDR2 reads FQNEAQ (reference sequence). CDR3 length: 15 residues. J lost 4 bases, V lost 1 base, and 6 bases had no gene match. This CDR3 is CASSLDLGDSYGYTF. The CDR3, as DNA: TGTGCCAGCAGCTTAGATCTTGGGGACAGCTATGGCTACACCTTC. Full variable domain (remainder filled in from reference TRBV7-9 and TRBJ1-2): DTGVSQNPRHKITKRGQNVTFRCDPISEHNRLYWYRQTLGQGPEFLTYFQNEAQLEKSRLLSDRFSAERPKGSFSTLEIQRTEQGDSAMYLCASSLDLGDSYGYTFGSGTRLTVV.

The V call is TRBV12-3 or TRBV12-4, the J call TRBJ2-5; the D is unclear. This CDR3 comprises 13 residues. Trimming stripped 3 bases from V and 2 bases from J, with 7 bases between. CDR3 sequence reads: CASSFNRQETQYF. CDR3 bases: TGTGCCAGCAGTTTTAACAGACAAGAGACCCAGTACTTC.

This chain uses TRBV7-3 with TRBJ2-5, with 13 bases lining up with TRBD2. With V trimmed by 2 bases and J by 2 bases, 2 bases remained unmatched. The germline CDR1 and CDR2 sequences are SGHTA and FQGTGA. The CDR3 is made up of 16 amino acids. The CDR3 protein is CASSLATSGGQETQYF. The CDR3 DNA sequence: TGTGCCAGCAGCTTAGCGACTAGCGGGGGGCAAGAGACCCAGTACTTC.

The chain employs TRBV7-9 and TRBJ1-1; 10 nucleotides agree with TRBD1. This CDR3 has 14 amino acids. The germline gives CDR1 SEHNR, CDR2 FQNEAQ (reference sequence). V gave up 4 bases and J gave up 4 bases; unmatched junction bases: 3. The CDR3, as DNA: TGTGCCAGCAGCTCGACAGGGGGCGGCACTGAAGCTTTCTTT. Its translation is CASSSTGGGTEAFF.

This clone showed up just once. V gene TRBV4-1 combines with J gene TRBJ2-7; TRBD2 matches 11 bases. V lost 3 bases and J lost 5; bases outside the gene matches: 6. CDR1 MGHRA and CDR2 YSYEKL come from the germline V gene. The CDR3 runs to 15 residues. CDR3 region: CASSQVTSGVDEQYF. CDR3 DNA: TGCGCCAGCAGCCAGGTGACTAGCGGGGTCGACGAGCAGTACTTC.

The rearrangement joins TRBV19 to TRBJ2-3; 11 bases agree with TRBD2. The CDR3 extends over 16 amino acids. Trimming at V came to 6 bases and at J to 2 bases, leaving 7 bases not matched to a gene. Germline-derived CDR1 and CDR2 are LNHDA and SQIVND (reference sequence). The CDR3 region is CASRDSGGAVTDTQYF. CDR3 nucleotides: TGTGCCAGTAGGGATAGCGGGGGGGCCGTCACAGATACGCAGTATTTT.

The J gene is TRBJ2-3, the V gene TRBV10-3; D might be TRBD2 (5 bases). The germline CDR1 and CDR2 sequences are ENHRY and SYGVKD. V shed 10 bases and J shed 1 base, with 15 bases lying between them. The CDR3 length is 14 residues. The CDR3 DNA reads TGTGCCACTAAGACCGTCGGGGGCACAGATACGCAGTATTTT. As protein: CATKTVGGTDTQYF.

CDR3: CATLRGYGYTF. As DNA, the CDR3 is TGTGCCACCCTACGAGGGTATGGCTACACCTTC. The J gene is TRBJ1-2, the V gene TRBV2; D unresolved. The CDR3 consists of 11 residues. CDR1 and CDR2 (germline): SNHLY, FYNNEI. V was shortened by 10 bases and J by 5 bases, with 11 bases between the two germline ends.

The V call is TRBV7-3, the J call TRBJ2-1; the match to TRBD1 covers 9 bases. This CDR3 is built from 18 residues. V dropped 2 bases and J dropped 10; count of bases not matched to a gene: 18. Per the germline V gene, CDR1 is SGHTA and CDR2 is FQGTGA. The CDR3 DNA is TGTGCCAGCAGCTTAGACGCTTACTCACGGGACAGGGCTTACGAGCAGTTCTTC. The encoded protein is CASSLDAYSRDRAYEQFF.

V gene TRBV10-3 combines with J gene TRBJ2-1; TRBD2 aligns across 10 bases. Germline CDR1 ENHRY, CDR2 SYGVKD. This CDR3 region has 15 residues. Trimming removed 4 bases from V and 5 bases from J; junction bases left unmatched: 5. The CDR3 sequence: CAISGRLAGDNEQFF. CDR3 nucleotide sequence: TGTGCCATCAGTGGCCGGCTAGCGGGGGACAATGAGCAGTTCTTC.

The rearrangement links TRBV19 to TRBJ1-1; D uncertain. This CDR3 has 14 amino acids. V was cut by 3 bases and J by 7 bases, with 15 bases left in between. Germline lookup yields CDR1 LNHDA and CDR2 SQIVND (reference sequence). The CDR3 reads CASSILSSADEAFF. Written as DNA, the CDR3 is TGTGCCAGTAGTATTCTAAGTTCGGCGGATGAAGCTTTCTTT.

V usage is TRBV19 and J usage is TRBJ2-5, with 13 bases that match TRBD2. The germline V gene encodes CDR1 LNHDA and CDR2 SQIVND (reference sequence). J gave up 3 bases and V 7 bases, and 5 bases lay outside the gene matches. This CDR3 region has 15 residues. The CDR3 DNA reads TGTGCCAGTACCGTTGGGACTAGCGGGGAAGAGACCCAGTACTTC. This codes for CASTVGTSGEETQYF.

J is TRBJ1-2 and V is TRBV6-5, with 7 bases that match TRBD1. There are 14 residues in the CDR3. V lost 6 bases to trimming and J lost 11 bases; unmatched junction nucleotides: 15. Germline assignment: CDR1 MNHEY and CDR2 SVGAGI. CDR3 sequence reads: CASRGDDRVGGYTF. Here the CDR3 DNA reads TGTGCCAGCAGGGGGGACGACAGGGTCGGAGGGTACACCTTC.

The V gene is TRBV7-8, the J gene TRBJ2-1; 10 nucleotides match TRBD2. The CDR3 runs 17 residues. Trimming took 5 bases from V and 5 from J; bases not matched to a gene: 12. Germline CDR1 reads SGHVS; CDR2 reads FQNEAQ. For the CDR3, the DNA is TGTGCCAGCAGCCTCAGCGGGGGGGCTGCCCTGAACAATGAGCAGTTCTTC. Translation: CASSLSGGAALNNEQFF.

In DNA form, the CDR3 reads TGTGCCAGCAGCTTAGATGGGACAGGGGTCAATGAGCAGTTCTTC. Protein sequence: CASSLDGTGVNEQFF. This chain connects TRBV7-2 to TRBJ2-1, with 10 bases identical to TRBD1. The CDR3 runs to 15 residues. With V trimmed by 1 base and J by 6 bases, 3 bases remained unmatched. Germline values: CDR1 SGHTA, CDR2 FQGNSA.

The rearrangement joins TRBV9 to TRBJ2-5, with TRBD2 matching over 8 bases. The CDR3 has 15 amino acids. Germline CDR1 and CDR2: SGDLS and YYNGEE. The ends lost 3 bases at V and 3 bases at J; junction bases unmatched: 7. CDR3 coding DNA: TGTGCCAGCAGCGCCGGAGGACTAGCCAAAGAGACCCAGTACTTC. Translated: CASSAGGLAKETQYF.

The rearrangement joins TRBV2 to TRBJ2-7; tentatively, D is TRBD1 (6 bases). This CDR3 is built from 14 residues. Germline loops: CDR1 SNHLY, CDR2 FYNNEI. Trimming took 5 bases from V and 0 from J, leaving 11 bases between them. CDR3 coding DNA: TGTGCCAGCAGTTCCGGGACACACTCCTACGAGCAGTACTTC. Amino acid sequence: CASSSGTHSYEQYF.

This rearrangement joins TRBV5-4 to TRBJ2-7; possibly TRBD1 for D (6 bases). The CDR3 runs to 16 residues. Germline assignment: CDR1 SGHNT and CDR2 YYREEE (reference sequence). The ends were cut back, 0 bases at V and 5 bases at J, with 18 bases in the middle. CDR3 protein: CASSLAPVGAEDEQYF. For the CDR3, the DNA is TGTGCCAGCAGCTTGGCCCCAGTGGGGGCTGAGGACGAGCAGTACTTC. Full variable domain (remainder filled in from reference TRBV5-4 and TRBJ2-7): ETGVTQSPTHLIKTRGQQVTLRCSSQSGHNTVSWYQQALGQGPQFIFQYYREEENGRGNFPPRFSGLQFPNYSSELNVNALELDDSALYLCASSLAPVGAEDEQYFGPGTRLTVT.

V and J are TRBV7-9 and TRBJ1-5, with D hard to call. The V end lost 1 base, the J end lost 7 bases, and 14 bases lay between the germline ends. Germline V gene data show CDR1 as SEHNR and CDR2 as FQNEAQ (reference sequence). The CDR3 totals 15 residues. CDR3 bases: TGTGCCAGCAGCTTAGTCTCTGGGTGGGAGCAGCCCCAGCATTTT. This codes for CASSLVSGWEQPQHF.

CDR3 DNA sequence: TGTGCCAGCAGCTTATTACAGGGCGGCGAGCAGTACTTC. Its translation is CASSLLQGGEQYF. The gene calls are TRBV11-3 and TRBJ2-7; tentatively, D is TRBD1 (6 bases). The CDR3 is made up of 13 amino acids. CDR1 and CDR2 from the germline V gene are SGHNT and YENEEA. V lost 2 bases and J 6 bases, leaving 11 bases between the germline ends. The full variable domain, in which reference TRBV11-3 and TRBJ2-7 provide the parts outside the CDR3, is EAGVVQSPRYKIIEKKQPVAFWCNPISGHNTLYWYLQNLGQGPELLIRYENEEAVDDSQLPKDRFSAERLKGVDSTLKIQPAELGDSAVYLCASSLLQGGEQYFGPGTRLTVT.

This chain joins TRBV6-5 and TRBJ1-4; D gene ambiguous. The CDR3 extends over 15 amino acids. Germline lookup yields CDR1 MNHEY and CDR2 SVGAGI. V dropped 2 bases and J dropped 8 bases, with 15 bases sitting between them. The CDR3 loop is CASSYGIGGTEKLFF. CDR3 bases: TGTGCCAGCAGTTACGGGATAGGAGGAACGGAAAAACTGTTTTTT.